These 5 T cell receptor beta chains share one sample of origin, sequenced in a study of beta chain features in type 1 diabetes. What was sequenced were expressed TCRB transcripts, since all of the isolated RNA had been reverse transcribed. Sequenced by immunoSEQ multiplex PCR; TCRdb stores in-frame clones only, minus some. The table shows 150,000 to 200,000 clones, with less than 15% occurring only once. Material: central memory CD4+ T cells from blood. These receptor sequences come from a woman aged 18-35 years in good health.

This clone showed up just a few times. This rearrangement joins TRBV30 to TRBJ1-3; possibly TRBD1 for D (6 bases). V lost 3 bases to trimming and J lost 2 bases, with 14 bases between them. The CDR3 spans 15 residues. Germline CDR1 reads GTSNPN; CDR2 reads SVGIG (reference sequence). The CDR3 spells CAWSHRVRTGNTIYF. CDR3 DNA: TGTGCCTGGAGCCACAGGGTTAGGACTGGAAACACCATATATTTT.

This clone has ten or more counts. The genes are TRBV25-1 and TRBJ1-2; 9 bases map to TRBD1. V was clipped by 2 bases and J by 3 bases; unmatched bases: 4. This CDR3 has 15 residues. CDR1 MGHDK and CDR2 SYGVNS come from the germline V gene. Here the CDR3 reads CASSEPGQGHYGYTF. The CDR3 nucleotides read TGTGCCAGCAGTGAACCGGGACAGGGACACTATGGCTACACCTTC.

Only a few counts were recorded for this clone. J is TRBJ2-1 and V is TRBV15; D might be TRBD2 (5 bases). Germline CDR1 is LNHNV and CDR2 is YYDKDF (reference sequence). This CDR3 contains 13 residues. Trimming removed 2 bases from V and 9 bases from J, with 11 bases in between. CDR3 nucleotide sequence: TGTGCCACCAGCAGATCCTTCGGGGTTGAGCAGTTCTTC. This encodes CATSRSFGVEQFF. Looking up the rest from reference TRBV15 and TRBJ2-1 gives the full variable domain: DAMVIQNPRYQVTQFGKPVTLSCSQTLNHNVMYWYQQKSSQAPKLLFHYYDKDFNNEADTPDNFQSRRPNTSFCFLDIRSPGLGDTAMYLCATSRSFGVEQFFGPGTRLTVL.

This clone was seen only a few times. This sequence joins TRBV25-1 and TRBJ2-1; tentatively, D is TRBD1 (5 bases). CDR3 length equals 12 residues. V was trimmed by 8 bases and J by 4 bases, leaving 9 bases between them. Looked up from germline, CDR1 is MGHDK and CDR2 is SYGVNS. CDR3 DNA sequence: TGTGCCAGCGGGGCAAAATACAATGAGCAGTTCTTC. Amino acid sequence: CASGAKYNEQFF. Using reference TRBV25-1 and TRBJ2-1 for the parts outside the CDR3, the full variable domain is EADIYQTPRYLVIGTGKKITLECSQTMGHDKMYWYQQDPGMELHLIHYSYGVNSTEKGDLSSESTVSRIRTEHFPLTLESARPSHTSQYLCASGAKYNEQFFGPGTRLTVL.

This clone was found once. The chain's CDR3 is CASQDSGELFF. The DNA of the CDR3 is TGTGCCAGTCAGGACAGCGGGGAGCTGTTTTTT. The rearrangement links TRBV18 to TRBJ2-2; D perhaps matches TRBD1 (6 bases). Trimming stripped 9 bases from V and 7 bases from J, with 9 bases between. The CDR3 has 11 residues. Germline V gene lookup returns CDR1 KGHSH and CDR2 LQKENI.